Listed below are T cell receptor beta chains from one sample, sequenced in a study of identical twins. TCRdb re-called the 5' RACE reads through MiXCR, storing one row per CDR3 protein. The table includes 250,000 or so distinct CDR3 sequences, about 7% detected once. A further study also used this sample, focusing on yellow fever vaccine responses in identical twins.

Specimen: memory (CD45RO+) T cells sorted from blood. The receptors shown here come from a woman between 18 and 29 years old in good health. CDR3s include the opening cysteine and the closing phenylalanine or tryptophan. A D gene is named only where the DNA matches it firmly. Clone size is shown for a subset of rows, as once, few, many or a class of expanded clone.

-,TRBJ2-3,TRBD2,TRBV20-1,TGCAGTGCTGGACGAGTAGCGGGGGTGAGCACAGATACGCAGTATTTT,CSAGRVAGVSTDTQYF
-,TRBJ2-3,-,TRBV15,TGTGCCACCAGCGGCAGGACAGCCGCGACGCAGTATTTT,CATSGRTAATQYF
-,TRBJ2-2,-,TRBV11-2,TGTGCCAGCAGCTCCCTTTCCTTCACCGGGGAGCTGTTTTTT,CASSSLSFTGELFF
-,TRBJ1-1,TRBD1,TRBV10-3,TGTGCCATCAGTAAAAGCAGGGGGACGGGCACTGAAGCTTTCTTT,CAISKSRGTGTEAFF
few,TRBJ2-2,TRBD2,TRBV28,TGTGCCAGCATAAGGCTAGCGGGGGGGCTTGGCACCGGGGAGCTGTTTTTT,CASIRLAGGLGTGELFF
few,TRBJ1-2,-,TRBV7-9,TGTGCCAGCAGCTACCCCCTGACCGTTTCTAACTATGGCTACACCTTC,CASSYPLTVSNYGYTF
-,TRBJ2-2,-,TRBV13,TGTGCCATCCCAAGGGGACGCCCCCCCGGGGAGCTGTTTTTT,CAIPRGRPPGELFF
-,TRBJ1-6,-,TRBV20-1,TGCAGTGCTAGGGAATTAGGTTCACCCCTCCACTTT,CSARELGSPLHF
few,TRBJ2-1,TRBD2,TRBV20-1,TGCTGTGCTAGACAGGGCCTTAGCGGGAGGTCCTACAATGAGCAGTTCTTC,CCARQGLSGRSYNEQFF
many,TRBJ2-2,-,TRBV2,TGTGCCAGCAGTGAGGCTGGGGTTTGGACCGGGGAGCTGTTTTTT,CASSEAGVWTGELFF
-,TRBJ2-2,TRBD2,TRBV3-1,TGTGCCAGCAGCCGAAACGGGGGGGCTATCGGGGAGCTGTTTTTT,CASSRNGGAIGELFF
few,TRBJ2-1,TRBD2,TRBV10-3,TGTGCCATCACCCCGGGGGGGACTAGCGGCAAGGATGAGCAGTTCTTC,CAITPGGTSGKDEQFF
-,TRBJ2-1,-,TRBV15,TGTGCCACCAGCAGAGATACTAGCAGCAATGAGCAGTTCTTC,CATSRDTSSNEQFF
-,TRBJ2-5,TRBD1,TRBV19,TGTGCCAGTAGCAGCCGACAGGGGATCCAAGAGACCCAGTACTTC,CASSSRQGIQETQYF
-,TRBJ2-5,-,TRBV20-1,TGCAGTGCTACGGGGGCCCAAGAGACCCAGTACTTC,CSATGAQETQYF
few,TRBJ2-3,-,TRBV9,TGTGCCAGCAGCGTTGGGGGAGTCTCCGGCTATACGCAGTATTTT,CASSVGGVSGYTQYF
few,TRBJ2-7,-,TRBV7-6,TGTGCCAGCAGCTTAGTTGGCGAGGTGGGTCCCTACGAGCAGTACTTC,CASSLVGEVGPYEQYF
many,TRBJ2-2,-,TRBV7-2,TGTGCCAGCAGCTCCAATCCACAGAGAACCGGGGAGCTGTTTTTT,CASSSNPQRTGELFF
few,TRBJ2-1,-,TRBV7-6,TGTGCCAGCAGCTTAGGCGGGTTACGTGAGCAGTTCTTC,CASSLGGLREQFF
many,TRBJ2-3,-,TRBV5-6,TGTGCCAGCAGCTTGCGGGGGAACACAGATACGCAGTATTTT,CASSLRGNTDTQYF
many,TRBJ1-2,-,TRBV5-1,TGCGCCAGCAGTGACACCATTGGCTACACCTTC,CASSDTIGYTF
many,TRBJ1-3,-,TRBV4-2,TGTGCCAGCAGCCAAGACCTGGGGCAAGGAAACACCATATATTTT,CASSQDLGQGNTIYF
many,TRBJ1-1,-,TRBV5-5,TGTGCCAGCAGCTCCGGACCGGACACTGAAGCTTTCTTT,CASSSGPDTEAFF
-,TRBJ2-3,-,TRBV2,TGTGCCAGCAGTGGGGTCGGCACAGATACGCAGTATTTT,CASSGVGTDTQYF
-,TRBJ2-3,TRBD1,TRBV27,TGTGCCAGCAGTTTATCCCGGGACAGGGGGTTGGGAGATACGCAGTATTTT,CASSLSRDRGLGDTQYF
few,TRBJ1-2,-,TRBV2,TGTGCCAGCAGTCCGGGTGGATCCTATGGCTACACCTTC,CASSPGGSYGYTF
few,TRBJ2-5,TRBD2,TRBV6-2/TRBV6-3,TGTGCCAGCAGTTACCCGCTAGCGGTAGAGACCCAGTACTTC,CASSYPLAVETQYF
many,TRBJ1-4,-,TRBV20-1,TGCAGTGCTAGACTTCAGGGGGAAAAACTGTTTTTT,CSARLQGEKLFF
few,TRBJ2-3,TRBD2,TRBV20-1,TGCAGCGTAAGGACTAGCGGGGGAGCAGATACGCAGTATTTT,CSVRTSGGADTQYF
-,TRBJ1-2,-,TRBV28,TGTGCCACCACCCCGACAGAAAATACTAACTATGGCTACACCTTC,CATTPTENTNYGYTF
few,TRBJ2-2,-,TRBV10-3,TGTGCCATCAGTACAAACCACCAAGCCGGGGAGCTGTTTTTT,CAISTNHQAGELFF
many,TRBJ1-5,-,TRBV7-2,TGTGCCAGCAGCTCCGGACAGAATAGCAATCAGCCCCAGCATTTT,CASSSGQNSNQPQHF
-,TRBJ2-3,-,TRBV7-6,TGTGCCAGCAGCGCCCTGGGGGATTTATCTGACACGCAGTATTTT,CASSALGDLSDTQYF
few,TRBJ2-7,-,TRBV27,TGTGCCAGCAGTTTAACTCAGGTGGACTCCTACGAGCAGTACTTC,CASSLTQVDSYEQYF
many,TRBJ1-1,-,TRBV18,TGTGCCAGCTCACCTCAGGGGAACACTGAAGCTTTCTTT,CASSPQGNTEAFF
few,TRBJ1-2,-,TRBV2,TGTGCCAGCAGTAAGGGGACCCTCGGCTACACCTTC,CASSKGTLGYTF
-,TRBJ2-3,TRBD1,TRBV5-6,TGTGCCAGCAGCTCCAGTTGGGACAGGGAGTCCGATACGCAGTATTTT,CASSSSWDRESDTQYF
many,TRBJ1-3,-,TRBV12-3/TRBV12-4,TGTGCCAGCAGTTCCGGGGTGGTCGATGGAAACACCATATATTTT,CASSSGVVDGNTIYF
many,TRBJ2-1,-,TRBV24-1,TGTGCCACCAGTGACGGACAGAACAATGAGCAGTTCTTC,CATSDGQNNEQFF
many,TRBJ2-2,-,TRBV5-1,TGCGCCAGCACCCCCGCCGGGGGCACCGGGGAGCTGTTTTTT,CASTPAGGTGELFF
-,TRBJ1-1,-,TRBV3-1,TGTGCCAGCAGCCAAGGGGGCGCCGTTGAAGCTTTCTTT,CASSQGGAVEAFF
many,TRBJ2-7,TRBD1,TRBV10-3,TGTGCCATCAGTGACTCGACAGGGGGTCTCGAGCAGTACTTC,CAISDSTGGLEQYF
many,TRBJ2-7,-,TRBV5-1,TGCGCCAGCAGCTTGGACAGAGCCACCTACGAGCAGTACTTC,CASSLDRATYEQYF
many,TRBJ2-1,-,TRBV29-1,TGCAGCGTTGAAAGGGGCACCGGGGTCCCCAATGAGCAGTTCTTC,CSVERGTGVPNEQFF
few,TRBJ2-3,TRBD1,TRBV6-2/TRBV6-3,TGTGCCAGCAGTTACTTCGGGACAGGGAGTGGGAATACGCAGTATTTT,CASSYFGTGSGNTQYF
few,TRBJ2-5,-,TRBV7-9,TGTGCCAGCGGCAGGGATCACCAAGAGACCCAGTACTTC,CASGRDHQETQYF